This is a list of T cell receptor beta chains from one sample in a study of T-cell reconstitution after alpha-beta-depleted transplantation in children. TCRdb re-derived calls from the PCR reads in MiXCR, one entry per CDR3 protein. The table shows around 400,000 distinct CDR3 sequences, with 11% occurring only once. Specimen: PBMCs from the stem cell graft donor, collected from the stem cell graft. The receptors come from a human donor who donated a stem cell graft to a child with acute myeloid leukemia. CDR3s include the opening cysteine and the closing phenylalanine or tryptophan. Fields, in order: J gene, D gene, clone size, V gene, CDR3 DNA, CDR3 protein. The D gene is left open where the match is weak. For some rows the clone size is stated as once, few or many, or as a class when expanded; others skip it.

j_call: TRBJ2-1; d_call: TRBD2; clone_size: .; v_call: TRBV12-3/TRBV12-4; cdr3_nt: TGTGCCAGCAGTTTGGATGTAGCGGGAGTGACAAATGAGCAGTTCTTC; cdr3_aa: CASSLDVAGVTNEQFF
j_call: TRBJ2-5; d_call: TRBD2; clone_size: .; v_call: TRBV6-1; cdr3_nt: TGTGCCAGCAACCGGGGGGAGCGGGGACCTCAAGAGACCCAGTACTTC; cdr3_aa: CASNRGERGPQETQYF
j_call: TRBJ1-2; d_call: .; clone_size: few; v_call: TRBV6-5; cdr3_nt: TGTGCCAGCAGTTACTTATCGGAGGCTGGCTACACCTTC; cdr3_aa: CASSYLSEAGYTF
j_call: TRBJ2-3; d_call: .; clone_size: .; v_call: TRBV7-3; cdr3_nt: TGTGCCAGCTGCCCGGACACCTATAGCACAGATACGCAGTATTTT; cdr3_aa: CASCPDTYSTDTQYF
j_call: TRBJ2-1; d_call: TRBD1; clone_size: few; v_call: TRBV6-1; cdr3_nt: TGTGCCAGCAGTGAAGTAGTGACAGGGAAGTTCTTC; cdr3_aa: CASSEVVTGKFF
j_call: TRBJ1-1; d_call: .; clone_size: few; v_call: TRBV29-1; cdr3_nt: TGCAGCGTTGAAGACAGGACGCGAGCTTTCTTT; cdr3_aa: CSVEDRTRAFF
j_call: TRBJ2-5; d_call: .; clone_size: few; v_call: TRBV12-3/TRBV12-4; cdr3_nt: TGTGCCAGCAGCGGATTGGGGACACCAAGTCAAGAGACCCAGTACTTC; cdr3_aa: CASSGLGTPSQETQYF
j_call: TRBJ1-2; d_call: .; clone_size: .; v_call: TRBV6-5; cdr3_nt: TGTGCCAGCAGTCCGGAGTATAACTATGGCTACACCTTC; cdr3_aa: CASSPEYNYGYTF
j_call: TRBJ2-4; d_call: .; clone_size: few; v_call: TRBV3-1; cdr3_nt: TGTGCCAGCAGCCAAGGACGGAGAGCCAAAAACATTCAGTACTTC; cdr3_aa: CASSQGRRAKNIQYF
j_call: TRBJ2-7; d_call: .; clone_size: many; v_call: TRBV7-6; cdr3_nt: TGTGCCAGCAGCTTATTCTCGGGCGGGGGCCACGAGCAGTACTTC; cdr3_aa: CASSLFSGGGHEQYF
j_call: TRBJ2-1; d_call: TRBD1; clone_size: many; v_call: TRBV5-1; cdr3_nt: TGCGCCAGCAGCGTCAACCCGGGACAGGGATACAATGAGCAGTTCTTC; cdr3_aa: CASSVNPGQGYNEQFF